This T cell receptor beta chain was identified during a study of breast tumors, draining lymph nodes, adjacent tissues listed by TCRdb under 2016. As for the study more broadly: In breast cancer patients, the study compared the TCR beta repertoires of tumor, adjacent nontumor tissue and axillary lymph nodes. The study aimed to assess the relationships and possible T-cell exchange between tumor, surrounding tissue and draining lymph node repertoires in human breast cancer. Study-wide findings and limitations: Tumor and nontumor tissue repertoires were found to be significantly more similar in luminal-like than in basal-like breast cancer. The data were considered consistent with most tumor T cells being derived from the lymph node and subsequently expanding within tumor tissue. The study presented the conclusion that tumor T cells originate in lymph nodes as consistent with a hypothesis, not as something directly demonstrated. Tumor T-cell repertoires showed less diversity than lymph node repertoires and more diversity than nontumor tissue repertoires, and tumor T-cell repertoires showed preferential V and J gene usage.

Many counts were recorded for this clonotype. This clone's antigen is unknown. No base qualities exist here, and no much larger clone lies one base off it. The sequencer listed for this sample is Illumina HiSeq 2000. TCR beta chain libraries were generated by multiplex PCR amplification. The amplified TCR beta chain products were analyzed by high-throughput sequencing. TCRdb reprocessed the public reads (quality trimming at Q25 with fastp, clone calling with MiXCR) and kept in-frame beta chains. Under each unique CDR3 protein, matching rows form one entry showing the most common genes and DNA. This sample is represented by approximately 230,000 distinct CDR3 sequences; under 40% of them were singletons. Of the sample, approximately 3.3% falls within the top ten clones. Trimmed from V: 5 bases; trimmed from J: 7 bases; junction bases lacking a gene match: 15. CDR1 and CDR2 are drawn from the germline V gene (reference sequence): DFQATT, SNEGSKA. The CDR3 runs 16 amino acids, cysteine and phenylalanine included. The sequence is cut down to CDR3 DNA, 48 bases in frame from base 1.

Lymph node samples came from the axillary draining lymph nodes of breast cancer patients. Sequenced material: axillary lymph node tissue. This chain is built from TRBV20-1 and TRBJ2-5, with 11 bases matching TRBD2. The clonotype comes from a female donor with breast cancer. Some clones in this sample may be carry-over from other donors' samples. The CDR3 region: CSASETSGTVQSTQYF. The nucleotide sequence reads as follows: TGCAGTGCTTCCGAGACTAGCGGGACGGTCCAATCGACCCAGTACTTC.